A selection of T cell receptor beta chains follows, all from one sample in a study of control samples from healthy donors and cancer patients. This table comes from immunoSEQ multiplex PCR, and its TCRdb copy is limited to in-frame clones, with some not included. This sample has more than 150,000 clones, with 93% found just once. The sequenced material came from blood. The receptors were gathered from a man in his fifties in good health. Both conserved end residues are part of each CDR3. A D gene is named only where the DNA matches it firmly. Expanded clones get a size class; other rows say once, few or many, or leave the size out.

V gene	clone size	D gene	J gene	CDR3 protein	CDR3 DNA
TRBV5-5	NA	NA	TRBJ2-7	CASSWGVAYEQYF	TGTGCCAGCAGTTGGGGAGTGGCCTACGAGCAGTACTTC
TRBV28	NA	NA	TRBJ1-6	CASSLGGSYNSPLHF	TGTGCCAGCAGTTTGGGAGGGTCCTATAATTCACCCCTCCACTTT
TRBV5-1	NA	TRBD1	TRBJ1-2	CASSLAGTGLQGYTF	TGCGCCAGCAGCTTGGCCGGGACAGGACTTCAGGGCTACACCTTC
TRBV29-1	NA	NA	TRBJ2-1	CSVEVVSFGEQFF	TGCAGCGTTGAAGTTGTTAGCTTCGGTGAGCAGTTCTTC
TRBV5-1	NA	TRBD1	TRBJ2-5	CASSYQGEETQYF	TGCGCCAGCAGCTATCAGGGGGAAGAGACCCAGTACTTC
TRBV2	NA	NA	TRBJ1-2	CASSEMGSYGYTF	TGTGCCAGCAGTGAAATGGGTAGCTATGGCTACACCTTC
TRBV5-1	once	TRBD2	TRBJ2-7	CASSSSGGASYEQYF	TGCGCCAGCAGCTCGAGCGGGGGGGCCTCCTACGAGCAGTACTTC
TRBV10-3	NA	TRBD1	TRBJ1-1	CAISVLQGTEAFF	TGTGCCATCAGTGTCCTACAGGGGACTGAAGCTTTCTTT
TRBV4-1	NA	NA	TRBJ2-1	CASSQESDRYNEQFF	TGCGCCAGCAGCCAGGAGTCCGATCGATACAATGAGCAGTTCTTC
TRBV7-3	NA	NA	TRBJ2-1	CASSQGPPYNEQFF	TGTGCCAGCAGTCAAGGACCGCCTTACAATGAGCAGTTCTTC
TRBV28	NA	TRBD1	TRBJ1-5	CASSLGDRGQPQHF	TGTGCCAGCAGTTTGGGGGACAGGGGTCAGCCCCAGCATTTT
TRBV5-1	NA	TRBD2	TRBJ2-3	CASSKESGRKDTQYF	TGCGCCAGCAGCAAAGAGAGCGGGAGGAAAGATACGCAGTATTTT
TRBV5-1	NA	NA	TRBJ2-1	CASSLVAGVSYNEQFF	TGCGCCAGCAGCTTGGTGGCAGGAGTATCCTACAATGAGCAGTTCTTC
TRBV18	NA	NA	TRBJ1-1	CASSPPALGTEAFF	TGTGCCAGCTCACCCCCGGCCCTGGGCACTGAAGCTTTCTTT
TRBV19	NA	TRBD1	TRBJ2-7	CASKRGQNYEQYF	TGTGCCAGTAAGAGGGGGCAGAACTACGAGCAGTACTTC
TRBV19	NA	NA	TRBJ2-1	CAIGRHEQFF	TGTGCCATTGGGCGCCATGAGCAGTTCTTC
TRBV10-2	once	TRBD2	TRBJ2-6	CASREDWGAGANVLTF	TGCGCCAGCCGGGAGGACTGGGGAGCGGGGGCCAACGTCCTGACTTTC